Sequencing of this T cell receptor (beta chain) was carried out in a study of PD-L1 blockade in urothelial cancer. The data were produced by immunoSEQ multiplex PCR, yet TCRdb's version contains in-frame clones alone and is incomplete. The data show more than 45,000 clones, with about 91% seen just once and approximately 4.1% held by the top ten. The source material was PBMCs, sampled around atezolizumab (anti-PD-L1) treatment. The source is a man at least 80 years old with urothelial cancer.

DNA of the CDR3: TGTGCCAGCAGTTACTCGACAGTCGGAAATGGCTACACCTTC. Amino acid sequence: CASSYSTVGNGYTF. The chain carries TRBV6-5 and TRBJ1-2, with D maybe TRBD1 (5 bases). V was trimmed by 0 bases and J by 6 bases, leaving 11 bases between them. Germline CDR1 is MNHEY and CDR2 is SVGAGI. The CDR3 loop spans 14 amino acids.